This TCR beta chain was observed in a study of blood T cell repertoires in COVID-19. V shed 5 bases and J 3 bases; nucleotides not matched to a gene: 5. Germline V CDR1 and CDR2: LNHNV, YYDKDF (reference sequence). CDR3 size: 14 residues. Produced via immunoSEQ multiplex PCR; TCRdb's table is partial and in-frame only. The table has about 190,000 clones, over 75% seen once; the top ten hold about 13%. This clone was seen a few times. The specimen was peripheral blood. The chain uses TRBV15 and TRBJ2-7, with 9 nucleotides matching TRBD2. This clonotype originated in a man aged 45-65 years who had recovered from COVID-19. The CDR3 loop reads CATSAAGGLYEQYF. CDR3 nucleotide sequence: TGTGCCACCAGCGCAGCGGGAGGTCTCTACGAGCAGTACTTC.